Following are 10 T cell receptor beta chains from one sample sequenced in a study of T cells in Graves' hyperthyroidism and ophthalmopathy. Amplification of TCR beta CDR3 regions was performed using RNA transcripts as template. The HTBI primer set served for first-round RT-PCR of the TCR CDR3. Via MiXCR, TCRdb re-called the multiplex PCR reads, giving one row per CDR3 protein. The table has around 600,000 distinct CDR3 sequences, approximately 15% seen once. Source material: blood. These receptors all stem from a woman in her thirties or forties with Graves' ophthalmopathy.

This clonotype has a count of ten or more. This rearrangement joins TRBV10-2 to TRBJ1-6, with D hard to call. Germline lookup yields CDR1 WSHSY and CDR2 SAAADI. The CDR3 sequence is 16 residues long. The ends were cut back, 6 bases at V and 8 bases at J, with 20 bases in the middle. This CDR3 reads CASRGRHVTGYSPLHF. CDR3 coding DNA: TGCGCCAGCAGAGGAAGACACGTAACCGGTTATTCACCCCTCCACTTT.

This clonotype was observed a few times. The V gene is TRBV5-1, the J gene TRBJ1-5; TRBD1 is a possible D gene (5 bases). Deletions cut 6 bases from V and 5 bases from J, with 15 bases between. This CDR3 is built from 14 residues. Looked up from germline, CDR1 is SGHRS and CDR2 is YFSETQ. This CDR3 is CASTPGWGYQPQHF. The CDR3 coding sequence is TGCGCCAGCACCCCGGGATGGGGCTATCAGCCCCAGCATTTT.

CDR3 bases: TGTGCCAGCGTGGGGGGGGTATCCGGCACTGAAGCTTTCTTT. Its translation: CASVGGVSGTEAFF. V usage is TRBV2 and J usage is TRBJ1-1, with a tentative D call TRBD1 (5 bases). The CDR3 has 14 residues. Deletions cut 8 bases from V and 4 bases from J, with 17 bases between. Germline V lookup: CDR1 SNHLY, CDR2 FYNNEI.

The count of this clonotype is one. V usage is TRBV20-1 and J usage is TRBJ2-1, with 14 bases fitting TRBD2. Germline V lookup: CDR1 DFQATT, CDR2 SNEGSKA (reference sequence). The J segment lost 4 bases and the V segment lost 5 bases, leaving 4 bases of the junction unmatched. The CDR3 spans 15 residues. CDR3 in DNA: TGCAGTGCTTCGGGACTAGCGGGGGATTACAATGAGCAGTTCTTC. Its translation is CSASGLAGDYNEQFF.

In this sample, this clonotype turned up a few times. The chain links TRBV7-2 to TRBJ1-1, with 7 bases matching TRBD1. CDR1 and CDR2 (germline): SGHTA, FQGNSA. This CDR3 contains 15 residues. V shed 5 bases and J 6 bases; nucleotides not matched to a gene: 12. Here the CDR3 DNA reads TGTGCCAGCAGCCTGCCAGGGGGAATGCTCGCTGAAGCTTTCTTT. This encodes CASSLPGGMLAEAFF. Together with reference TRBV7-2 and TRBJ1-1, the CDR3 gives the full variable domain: GAGVSQSPSNKVTEKGKDVELRCDPISGHTALYWYRQSLGQGLEFLIYFQGNSAPDKSGLPSDRFSAERTGGSVSTLTIQRTQQEDSAVYLCASSLPGGMLAEAFFGQGTRLTVV.

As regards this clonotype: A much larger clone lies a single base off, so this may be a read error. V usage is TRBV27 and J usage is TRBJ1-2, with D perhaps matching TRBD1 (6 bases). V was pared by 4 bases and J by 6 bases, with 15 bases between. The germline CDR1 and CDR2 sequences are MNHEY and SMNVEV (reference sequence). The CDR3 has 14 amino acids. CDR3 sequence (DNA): TGTGCCAGCAGTTCAGGACAGTCCAGCGATGGCTACACCTTC. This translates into CASSSGQSSDGYTF.

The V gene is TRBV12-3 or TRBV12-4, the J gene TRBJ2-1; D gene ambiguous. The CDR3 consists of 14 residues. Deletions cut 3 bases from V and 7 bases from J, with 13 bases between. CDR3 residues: CASSFAGLLNEQFF. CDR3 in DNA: TGTGCCAGCAGTTTTGCCGGGCTTCTTAATGAGCAGTTCTTC.

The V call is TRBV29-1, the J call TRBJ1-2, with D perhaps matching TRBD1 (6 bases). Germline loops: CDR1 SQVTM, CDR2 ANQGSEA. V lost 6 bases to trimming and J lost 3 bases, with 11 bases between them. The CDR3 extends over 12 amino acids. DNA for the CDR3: TGCAGCGTCGCTACAGGGTACTATGGCTACACCTTC. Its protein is CSVATGYYGYTF.

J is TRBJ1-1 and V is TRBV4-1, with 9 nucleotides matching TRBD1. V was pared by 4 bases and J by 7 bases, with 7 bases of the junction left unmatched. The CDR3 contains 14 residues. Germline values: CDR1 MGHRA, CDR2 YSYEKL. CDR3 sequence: CASSRPGTGLEAFF. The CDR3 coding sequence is TGCGCCAGCAGCCGCCCCGGGACAGGGCTTGAAGCTTTCTTT.

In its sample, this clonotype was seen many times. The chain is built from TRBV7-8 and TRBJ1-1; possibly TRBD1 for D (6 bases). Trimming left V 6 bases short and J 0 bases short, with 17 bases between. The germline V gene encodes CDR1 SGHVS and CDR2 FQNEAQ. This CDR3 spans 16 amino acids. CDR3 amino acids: CASSSKADRLNTEAFF. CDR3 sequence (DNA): TGTGCCAGCAGTTCCAAGGCGGACAGACTGAACACTGAAGCTTTCTTT.